Presented here are 4 T cell receptor beta chains from one specimen sequenced in a study of response to subunit inactivated influenza vaccine. TCRdb reprocessed the RT-PCR reads via MiXCR and lists one record per CDR3 protein. The sample has roughly 160,000 distinct CDR3 sequences, 9.5% to 13% seen once. The source was non-naive T cells sorted from PBMCs, collected roughly 6 weeks after vaccination. Receptor source: a middle-aged man who received an inactivated influenza vaccine.

This clonotype was counted once. Germline is not matched at one junction end, which may reflect a read error. The rearrangement links TRBV7-2 to TRBJ1-1; D remains unclear. In germline, CDR1 is SGHTA, CDR2 FQGNSA. The CDR3 loop spans 14 amino acids. CDR3 coding DNA: TGTGCCAGCAGCTCCGGAATTCTGAACACTGAAGCTTGCTTT. This translates into CASSSGILNTEACF.

The sample holds many counts of this clonotype. The rearrangement links TRBV7-6 to TRBJ2-3, with 10 bases fitting TRBD2. The length of the CDR3 is 14 residues. V gave up 6 bases and J gave up 5 bases; unmatched junction bases: 5. From germline, CDR1 is SGHVS and CDR2 FNYEAQ. The CDR3 spells CASRSGGGGDTQYF. The CDR3 DNA follows: TGTGCCAGCAGAAGCGGGGGGGGCGGAGATACGCAGTATTTT.

This clonotype occurred many times. The V and J genes are TRBV5-1 and TRBJ2-2; 7 bases match TRBD2. CDR1 is SGHRS, CDR2 YFSETQ, per germline. V lost 1 base and J lost 5; bases outside the gene matches: 5. The CDR3 runs 15 residues. The CDR3 DNA reads as TGCGCCAGCAGCTTGTATATTAGCGGGACCGGGGAGCTGTTTTTT. Amino acid sequence: CASSLYISGTGELFF.

This clonotype appeared many times. V and J are TRBV6-1 and TRBJ2-1, with 10 bases that match TRBD2. With V trimmed by 5 bases and J by 1 base, 2 bases remained unmatched. Germline CDR1 is MNHNS and CDR2 is SASEGT. This CDR3 contains 15 residues. CDR3 coding DNA: TGTGCCAGCAGTCGTAGCGGGAGGTCCTACAATGAGCAGTTCTTC. Its translation is CASSRSGRSYNEQFF.